This TCR beta chain comes out of a study of T cell responses to AZD1222 COVID-19 vaccine. Study-wide findings and caveats: The reported proportion of spike-specific TCRs targeting unmutated variant regions was nearly half. The CD4 TCRs associated with vaccination extended across spike and predominated at 160-218 and 743-854. Spike-specific TCR repertoires showed rising breadth and depth after two AZD1222 doses.

Assay used: immunoSEQ multiplex PCR; TCRdb lists only in-frame clones, some missing. The table has under 45,000 clones, approximately 83% seen once. Second-dose intervals of approximately 4 or approximately 12 weeks were pooled. V lost 5 bases, J lost 3 bases, and 12 bases lay in between. This CDR3 has 14 amino acids. From germline, CDR1 is SGHNT and CDR2 YENEEA. A note on this clone: The antigen is unknown.

The clonotype comes from an adult who received the AZD1222 COVID-19 vaccine. This chain links TRBV11-3 with TRBJ2-3, with D tentatively TRBD2 (5 bases). The sample was peripheral blood, taken 28 days after the second AZD1222 dose. CDR3 in amino acids: CASSANPGTDTQYF. CDR3 in DNA: TGTGCCAGCAGCGCTAACCCGGGGACAGATACGCAGTATTTT.